This TCR beta chain was observed in a study of shared clonotypes between healthy human individuals. Notes on the study in general: Rarefaction showed that sequencing of sorted subsets was incomplete (despite large depth). Only blood samples were collected, and tissue repertoires likely differ. Estimated richness values were generally larger in naive subsets than in memory subsets. Genetic and exposure-history diversity was limited by the few donors.

Comments on this clone: The antigen is not known.

V lost 0 bases and J lost 2, with 11 bases in between. The length of the CDR3 is 15 residues. Germline loops: CDR1 SGHRS, CDR2 YFSETQ. Assay: immunoSEQ multiplex PCR; the TCRdb copy retains only in-frame clones and omits some. This sample has around 1.1 million clones, with 70% to 85% found just once. The rearrangement links TRBV5-1 to TRBJ2-5; TRBD2 might be the D (5 bases). This receptor was identified in a man aged 18 to 29 in good health. Some clones in this sample may be carry-over from other donors' samples. The source material was memory CD4+ T cells from PBMCs. The subset was: CD45RA-negative fraction. The CDR3 region is CASSLGKGVQETQYF. The CDR3 coding sequence is TGCGCCAGCAGCTTGGGGAAGGGAGTTCAAGAGACCCAGTACTTC.